This T cell receptor (beta chain) was captured in a study of cytomegalovirus exposure and HLA in healthy donors. Regarding the study as a whole: Cytomegalovirus association was assigned to around 150 TCR beta chains. Donors belonging to an Asian-associated ancestry cluster reportedly showed fewer N-insertions in productive TCRs than the approximately 670-donor mean, according to what a later analysis found.

The CDR3 runs to 13 residues. Between the trimmed V and J ends, which lost 4 bases and 10 bases, there was a span of 14 bases. The germline CDR1 and CDR2 sequences are LGHNA and YSLEER. Notes on this clone: The antigen remains unidentified.

In the PCR, 60 Vbeta and 13 Jbeta primers were used. Sequenced by immunoSEQ multiplex PCR; TCRdb stores in-frame clones only, minus some. The table lists 160,000 or so clones, around 75% of them singletons. Sequences were obtained from PBMCs. The TCR originated in a female donor in good health and CMV-seronegative. The chain joins TRBV4-3 to TRBJ2-1, with D tentatively TRBD2 (6 bases). CDR3 in DNA: TGCGCCAGCAGCCCCCAACGCGGGGTCGAGCAGTTCTTC. This codes for CASSPQRGVEQFF.